These T cell receptor beta chains were read from a single sample in a study of regulatory T cells in long-lasting Graves disease. TCRdb reanalysed the multiplex PCR reads using MiXCR and keeps one entry per CDR3 protein. The sample carries hundreds of thousands of distinct CDR3 sequences, roughly a sixth recorded once. The sample in question was peripheral blood mononuclear cells (PBMCs), obtained at new diagnosis, from a patient treated with antithyroid drugs. All receptors derive from a female donor with Graves disease. Each CDR3 is given with its conserved first and last residue. D genes are given only for firm matches. Some rows mark clone size as missing; the rest say once, few, many or name a class of expanded clone.

>TRBV4-1|TRBJ1-2|NA|many
TGTGCCAGCAGCCAAGGGCAGGGCAATGGCTACACCTTC
CASSQGQGNGYTF
>TRBV27|TRBJ1-6|TRBD1|NA
TGTGCCAGCAGTTTCGCCGGACAGGGGAATGGGGCCCTCCACTTT
CASSFAGQGNGALHF
>TRBV12-3/TRBV12-4|TRBJ1-1|NA|NA
TGTGCCAGCAGTTTATTAGGGCCTTGGGAAGGGCAGAACACTGAAGCTTTCTTT
CASSLLGPWEGQNTEAFF
>TRBV19|TRBJ2-6|NA|few
TGTGCCAGTAGTATTGAATTAGCCGGGGCCAACGTCCTGACTTTC
CASSIELAGANVLTF
>TRBV2|TRBJ1-2|NA|many
TGTGCCAGCAGTGAAGTGGGGCAGCGGTATGGCTACACCTTC
CASSEVGQRYGYTF
>TRBV19|TRBJ2-7|NA|NA
TGTGCCAGTAGTATTGGGATAGGGCCAACCTACGAGCAGTACTTC
CASSIGIGPTYEQYF
>TRBV5-1|TRBJ1-1|TRBD1|many
TGCGCCAGCACCGGGACAGGGAACACTGAAGCTTTCTTT
CASTGTGNTEAFF
>TRBV28|TRBJ2-7|NA|many
TGTGCCAGCAAAGATAGGGAAGGGCTAACCTACGAGCAGTACTTC
CASKDREGLTYEQYF
>TRBV27|TRBJ2-7|TRBD2|many
TGTGCCAGCAGTAATAGCGGGAGCTACGAGCAGTACTTC
CASSNSGSYEQYF
>TRBV6-2/TRBV6-3|TRBJ1-5|NA|many
TGTGCCAGCAGTGAAGCGGTTTTTCCGGTAACACAAAGCAATCAGCCCCAGCATTTT
CASSEAVFPVTQSNQPQHF
>TRBV29-1|TRBJ2-4|TRBD1|many
TGCAGCGTTGAGACAGGACAGGGGCCACCTGTTATCCACTTC
CSVETGQGPPVIHF
>TRBV18|TRBJ1-2|NA|many
TGTGCCAGCTCACCGGTAGTAGCGAGTAACTATGGCTACACCTTC
CASSPVVASNYGYTF
>TRBV19|TRBJ1-1|NA|NA
TGTGCCAGTAGTATTAACAGGAACACTGAAGCTTTCTTT
CASSINRNTEAFF
>TRBV28|TRBJ1-1|NA|many
TGTGCCAGCAACAGGGAGAACACTGAAGCTTTCTTT
CASNRENTEAFF
>TRBV4-3|TRBJ1-1|TRBD1|few
TGCGCCAGCAGCCAACGTCCGGGACAGGGCTTCACTGAAGCTTTCTTT
CASSQRPGQGFTEAFF
>TRBV3-1|TRBJ2-1|TRBD2|many
TGTGCCAGCAGCCAACGACTAACGGGAGGCAGTAACAATGAGCAGTTCTTC
CASSQRLTGGSNNEQFF
>TRBV3-1|TRBJ2-7|NA|many
TGTGCCAGCAGCCAAGATTTCGGGCCCTCCGAGCAGTACTTC
CASSQDFGPSEQYF
>TRBV4-2|TRBJ1-2|TRBD1|many
TGTGCCAGCAGCCAAAGATCTGGGACAGGGTATGGTTATGGCTACACCTTC
CASSQRSGTGYGYGYTF
>TRBV28|TRBJ2-1|NA|many
TGTGCCAGCAGTTTACCCCGGGAACGCAGGTTGAGACTAGACAATGAGCAGTTCTTC
CASSLPRERRLRLDNEQFF
>TRBV7-3|TRBJ2-2|NA|NA
TGTGCCAGCAGCTCAGATCCGGGGGCCGGCGGCACCGGGGAGCTGTTTTTT
CASSSDPGAGGTGELFF
>TRBV2|TRBJ1-1|NA|many
TGTGCCACCCAGGGTCGAGCTGAAGCTTTCTTT
CATQGRAEAFF
>TRBV6-1|TRBJ1-2|TRBD1|many
TGTGCCAGCAGAGGGCGGGCGACAGGGGGCGCGTTCGATGGCTACACCTTC
CASRGRATGGAFDGYTF
>TRBV14|TRBJ2-2|NA|many
TGTGCCAGCAGCCAAGAAATCACCGGGGAGCTGTTTTTT
CASSQEITGELFF
>TRBV19|TRBJ2-2|NA|many
TGTGCCAGTAGTAGCCAAGGGAACACCGGGGAGCTGTTTTTT
CASSSQGNTGELFF
>TRBV12-3/TRBV12-4|TRBJ1-1|NA|NA
TGTGCCAGCAGACGGACAGAGCCGCAGACTGAAGCTTTCTTT
CASRRTEPQTEAFF
>TRBV29-1|TRBJ1-1|NA|few
TGCAGCGTTCGGACCTCCGGGGCGGCTCTCTTT
CSVRTSGAALF
>TRBV3-1|TRBJ1-1|NA|many
TGTGCCAGCAGCCAAGGGCCGAGCAGTTCTGTGAACACTGAAGCTTTCTTT
CASSQGPSSSVNTEAFF
>TRBV12-3/TRBV12-4|TRBJ1-4|TRBD1|NA
TGTGCCAGCACCCAGGGACAGGGCCGAAAACTGTTTTTT
CASTQGQGRKLFF
>TRBV2|TRBJ1-1|TRBD1|many
TGTGCCAGCAGGACAGGGTCGAACACTGAAGCTTTCTTT
CASRTGSNTEAFF
>TRBV11-2|TRBJ2-5|NA|many
TGTGCCAGCAGCCGTGGGTCACAAGAGACCCAGTACTTC
CASSRGSQETQYF
>TRBV9|TRBJ1-2|NA|many
TGTGCCAGCAGCGGTGGGGACGGACCCTATGGCTACACCTTC
CASSGGDGPYGYTF
>TRBV20-1|TRBJ1-1|NA|NA
TGCAGTGCTAGACATCCGGGACCACTCAACACTGAAGCTTTCTTT
CSARHPGPLNTEAFF
>TRBV6-1|TRBJ2-5|NA|many
TGTGCCGCCAGTGAGAGGGTTGCGACCCAGTACTTC
CAASERVATQYF
>TRBV12-3/TRBV12-4|TRBJ2-3|TRBD2|many
TGTGCCAGCAGCCCTCATAGCGGGAGGAGAGCAGATACGCAGTATTTT
CASSPHSGRRADTQYF
>TRBV29-1|TRBJ1-5|TRBD1|many
TGCAGCGCCATGACAGGGAACAATCAGCCCCAGCATTTT
CSAMTGNNQPQHF
>TRBV3-1|TRBJ2-7|NA|few
TGTGCCAGCAGCCAAGGGGTAGGCGGGGCTAACCCCTACGAGCAGTACTTC
CASSQGVGGANPYEQYF
>TRBV30|TRBJ2-2|NA|NA
TGTGCCCTAAGAGGGGGACAGAACACCGGGGAGCTGTTTTTT
CALRGGQNTGELFF
>TRBV28|TRBJ1-6|NA|many
TGTGCCAGCACCGTCGGGAGATTTCATTCACCCCTCCACTTT
CASTVGRFHSPLHF
>TRBV11-2|TRBJ1-1|TRBD1|many
TGTGCCAGCAGCGCGGGACAGTACTATGAAGCTTTCTTT
CASSAGQYYEAFF
>TRBV6-2/TRBV6-3|TRBJ2-3|TRBD2|NA
TGTGCCAGCAGTCCCGGACTAGCTTTGGGGATAGATACGCAGTATTTT
CASSPGLALGIDTQYF
>TRBV28|TRBJ1-1|NA|many
TGTGCCAGCAGTCCCCCGACCGGGGGGCGGAGGAACACTGAAGCTTTCTTT
CASSPPTGGRRNTEAFF
>TRBV4-2|TRBJ2-4|NA|NA
TGTGCCAGCAGCCACGACAGGCAGGGCCCGCTCCTGGCCAAAAACATTCAGTACTTC
CASSHDRQGPLLAKNIQYF
>TRBV12-3/TRBV12-4|TRBJ1-5|NA|many
TGTGCCAGCAGTTTGGCAGTAAGCCATCAGCCCCAGCATTTT
CASSLAVSHQPQHF
>TRBV6-1|TRBJ2-1|TRBD2|many
TGTGCCAGCAGTGGCAATAGCGGGAGGGACATCAATGAGCAGTTCTTC
CASSGNSGRDINEQFF
>TRBV7-2|TRBJ2-3|TRBD2|once
TGTGCCAGCAGCTTAGTCTTAGCGGGAGTACAAGGAGATACGCAGTATTTT
CASSLVLAGVQGDTQYF
>TRBV7-2|TRBJ1-2|TRBD1|many
TGTGCCAGCATCATGAGACAGGGAGGCTATGGCTACACCTTC
CASIMRQGGYGYTF
>TRBV11-2|TRBJ2-5|NA|few
TGTGCCAGCAGCTTAGAAGGGGATCAATACTTC
CASSLEGDQYF
>TRBV7-3|TRBJ2-6|NA|few
TGTGCCAGCAGCTCCGAGACAGACTACCTCTCTGGGGCCAACGTCCTGACTTTC
CASSSETDYLSGANVLTF